The 30 T cell receptor beta chains listed next were all sequenced from one sample in a study of response to subunit inactivated influenza vaccine. TCRdb re-analysed the RT-PCR reads in MiXCR, keeping a single row per CDR3 protein. The sample has around 580,000 distinct CDR3 sequences, about an eighth seen once. The sample in question was PBMCs from blood, obtained on the day of vaccination. The receptors shown here come from a middle-aged man who received an inactivated influenza vaccine.

In this sample, this clonotype turned up a few times. The chain combines TRBV18 with TRBJ2-5, with 12 bases fitting TRBD2. The CDR3 has 15 residues. Looked up from germline, CDR1 is KGHSH and CDR2 is LQKENI. V shed 3 bases and J 2 bases; nucleotides not matched to a gene: 1. The CDR3 bases are TGTGCCAGCTCACCCGGGACTAGCGGGCAAGAGACCCAGTACTTC. Its translation is CASSPGTSGQETQYF.

The chain links TRBV6-2 or TRBV6-3 to TRBJ2-2; either TRBD1 or TRBD2 may fit D (6 bases each). Germline V gene data show CDR1 as MNHEY and CDR2 as SVGEGT. V dropped 7 bases and J dropped 4 bases, with 16 bases sitting between them. The CDR3 covers 15 residues. The CDR3 DNA reads TGTGCCAGCACCAAGGGGGGCGCCGGCACCGGGGAGCTGTTTTTT. The encoded protein is CASTKGGAGTGELFF.

V usage is TRBV18 and J usage is TRBJ2-5; 8 nucleotides align to TRBD1. Germline CDR1 KGHSH, CDR2 LQKENI. The V gene end was trimmed by 0 bases and the J gene end by 0 bases; junction bases not matched to a gene: 9. The CDR3 contains 18 residues. In DNA form, the CDR3 reads TGTGCCAGCTCACCACCTTTAATGGACAGGGACGACCAAGAGACCCAGTACTTC. Translated, it gives CASSPPLMDRDDQETQYF.

This chain uses TRBV7-2 with TRBJ2-7; D is unclear. CDR3 size: 13 residues. Germline-derived CDR1 and CDR2 are SGHTA and FQGNSA. Trimming removed 5 bases at V and 4 bases at J, with 12 bases between. This CDR3 is CASSPSSRYEQYF. DNA of the CDR3: TGTGCCAGCAGCCCTTCGAGCAGGTACGAGCAGTACTTC.

The chain recombines TRBV21-1 with TRBJ2-3; the listed D gene, TRBD2, was not tested against the DNA. TRBV21-1 is recorded as a pseudogene. CDR3 length: 17 residues. In DNA form, the CDR3 reads TGTGCCAGCTCCGCCTGGACCGGGACTAGAGAACCAGATACGCAGTATTTT. It codes for CASSAWTGTREPDTQYF.

Remarks on this clonotype: A much bigger clone sits one base away, suggesting this may be a read error. The rearrangement uses TRBV3-1 and TRBJ2-3, with 11 nucleotides matching TRBD2. The CDR3 spans 15 residues. Germline V gene data show CDR1 as LGHDT and CDR2 as YNNKEL (reference sequence). CDR3 in DNA: TGTGCCAGCAGCCTGACTAGCGGGAATACAGGTACGCAGTATTTT. Its translation: CASSLTSGNTGTQYF.

In this sample, this clonotype turned up many times. This chain uses TRBV15 with TRBJ1-6; D is possibly TRBD1 (6 bases). This CDR3 spans 14 amino acids. The V end was cut by 0 bases, the J end by 6 bases, with 6 bases between. Germline V gives CDR1 LNHNV, CDR2 YYDKDF (reference sequence). CDR3 loop: CATSREGANSPLHF. In DNA, the CDR3 is TGTGCCACCAGCAGAGAGGGGGCTAATTCACCCCTCCACTTT.

The gene calls are TRBV12-3 or TRBV12-4 and TRBJ2-6; D is unclear. This CDR3 has 15 amino acids. V lost 10 bases and J lost 0, with 13 bases in between. DNA of the CDR3: TGTGCCACCCGCCTGCCTTCCTCTGGGGCCAACGTCCTGACTTTC. This translates into CATRLPSSGANVLTF.

This clonotype was observed at least ten times. This chain uses TRBV7-2 with TRBJ2-5; TRBD2 matches 12 bases. J was trimmed by 5 bases and V by 2 bases; bases with no gene match: 6. Per the germline V gene, CDR1 is SGHTA and CDR2 is FQGNSA. The length of the CDR3 is 16 residues. The CDR3 DNA reads as TGTGCCAGCAGCTTACATGGACTAGCGGGATCGGAGACCCAGTACTTC. Its translation is CASSLHGLAGSETQYF.

The chain couples TRBV5-4 to TRBJ2-1; the match to TRBD2 covers 7 bases. Germline V gives CDR1 SGHNT, CDR2 YYREEE (reference sequence). V was clipped by 1 base and J by 1 base; unmatched bases: 5. The length of the CDR3 is 16 residues. CDR3 region: CASSLTLGGSYNEQFF. The CDR3 bases are TGTGCCAGCAGCTTGACATTGGGGGGGTCCTACAATGAGCAGTTCTTC.

The V gene is TRBV7-2, the J gene TRBJ2-2, with D uncertain. Germline V lookup: CDR1 SGHTA, CDR2 FQGNSA. Trimming removed 2 bases from V and 1 base from J, with 8 bases in between. The CDR3 is made up of 15 amino acids. The CDR3 region is CASSLMQRNTGELFF. The CDR3 coding sequence is TGTGCCAGCAGCTTAATGCAGAGGAACACCGGGGAGCTGTTTTTT.

This clonotype was picked up many times. The chain links TRBV28 to TRBJ2-7; TRBD1 matches at 9 bases. CDR3 length: 15 residues. Germline loops: CDR1 MDHEN, CDR2 SYDVKM. The trim removed 5 bases at V and 6 bases at J, leaving 11 bases unmatched. The CDR3 DNA follows: TGTGCCAGCAGTCAATGGACAGGGGAAAATGCCGAGCAGTACTTC. Translation gives CASSQWTGENAEQYF. Together with reference TRBV28 and TRBJ2-7, the CDR3 gives the full variable domain: DVKVTQSSRYLVKRTGEKVFLECVQDMDHENMFWYRQDPGLGLRLIYFSYDVKMKEKGDIPEGYSVSREKKERFSLILESASTNQTSMYLCASSQWTGENAEQYFGPGTRLTVT.

V is TRBV30 and J is TRBJ2-7; D might be TRBD2 (6 bases). Germline-derived CDR1 and CDR2 are GTSNPN and SVGIG (reference sequence). V was clipped by 0 bases and J by 5 bases, with 14 bases between them. The CDR3 is 14 residues long. CDR3 in DNA: TGTGCCTGGAGTGTAGGGCTCCCGGGGGACGAGCAGTACTTC. Protein product: CAWSVGLPGDEQYF. Using reference TRBV30 and TRBJ2-7 for the parts outside the CDR3, the full variable domain is SQTIHQWPATLVQPVGSPLSLECTVEGTSNPNLYWYRQAAGRGLQLLFYSVGIGQISSEVPQNLSASRPQDRQFILSSKKLLLSDSGFYLCAWSVGLPGDEQYFGPGTRLTVT.

This clonotype was recorded a few times. The V and J genes are TRBV4-2 and TRBJ2-3, with D unresolved. CDR3 length: 14 amino acids. The germline CDR1 and CDR2 sequences are LGHNA and YNFKEQ. V was trimmed by 3 bases and J by 5 bases, leaving 12 bases between them. This chain's CDR3 is CASSQARRQDTQYF. DNA for the CDR3: TGTGCCAGCAGCCAGGCTAGAAGACAAGATACGCAGTATTTT.

This chain's CDR3 is CASRKDTQETQYF. As DNA, the CDR3 is TGTGCCAGCAGGAAGGACACCCAAGAGACCCAGTACTTC. This sequence joins TRBV7-9 and TRBJ2-5; weak D call: TRBD1 (5 bases). The CDR3 has 13 residues. Germline V lookup: CDR1 SEHNR, CDR2 FQNEAQ (reference sequence). The V gene lost 6 bases and the J gene lost 1 base, with 9 bases spanning the gap.

V is TRBV6-2 or TRBV6-3 and J is TRBJ2-2; D call uncertain. CDR3 length equals 15 residues. CDR1 is MNHEY, CDR2 SVGEGT, per germline. Trimming pared 4 bases from V and 5 bases from J, leaving 14 bases between. CDR3 amino acids: CASSSRSARTGELFF. CDR3 DNA sequence: TGTGCCAGCAGTTCCCGTTCCGCTCGAACCGGGGAGCTGTTTTTT.

The chain links TRBV12-3 or TRBV12-4 to TRBJ2-7, with D perhaps being TRBD1 or TRBD2 (5 bases each). V lost 4 bases to trimming and J lost 3 bases, with 16 bases between them. The CDR3 contains 15 residues. The CDR3 bases are TGTGCCAGCAGTTCCCAGTTGGTGAGGGGCTACGAGCAGTACTTC. Its translation is CASSSQLVRGYEQYF.

This chain joins TRBV7-2 and TRBJ1-5, with D perhaps matching TRBD1 (5 bases). CDR1 and CDR2 from the germline V gene are SGHTA and FQGNSA. The CDR3 extends over 15 amino acids. Trimming shortened V by 5 bases and J by 6 bases, and 17 bases separated the two germline ends. CDR3 sequence: CASSRRRGVGQPQHF. The CDR3 DNA follows: TGTGCCAGCAGCAGAAGACGGGGCGTGGGTCAGCCCCAGCATTTT. Together with reference TRBV7-2 and TRBJ1-5, the CDR3 gives the full variable domain: GAGVSQSPSNKVTEKGKDVELRCDPISGHTALYWYRQSLGQGLEFLIYFQGNSAPDKSGLPSDRFSAERTGGSVSTLTIQRTQQEDSAVYLCASSRRRGVGQPQHFGDGTRLSIL.

This chain connects TRBV20-1 to TRBJ2-7, with D possibly TRBD2 on 6 matching bases. The ends were cut back, 2 bases at V and 2 bases at J, with 10 bases in the middle. Germline V gives CDR1 DFQATT, CDR2 SNEGSKA (reference sequence). There are 13 residues in the CDR3. CDR3 sequence reads: CSARRLAPYEQYF. CDR3 nucleotide sequence: TGCAGTGCTAGAAGGCTAGCGCCCTACGAGCAGTACTTC.

This clonotype was observed many times. The chain has TRBV12-3 or TRBV12-4 and TRBJ1-2, with D unclear. V was trimmed by 8 bases and J by 10 bases, leaving 20 bases between them. This CDR3 spans 13 amino acids. As DNA, the CDR3 is TGTGCCAGCCTCCTCCGGGCCATCCGGCTCTACACCTTC. Its translation: CASLLRAIRLYTF.

This clonotype was found many times. The V and J genes are TRBV12-3 or TRBV12-4 and TRBJ2-1; 8 bases are a match to TRBD1. J lost 4 bases, V lost 5 bases, and 7 bases had no gene match. The CDR3 runs 15 residues. Here the CDR3 reads CASSESGGLYNEQFF. The CDR3 nucleotides read TGTGCCAGCAGTGAATCAGGGGGCCTTTACAATGAGCAGTTCTTC.

This clonotype has a handful of counts. The chain has TRBV18 and TRBJ1-2; TRBD1 aligns across 7 bases. This CDR3 is built from 15 residues. Germline V gene data show CDR1 as KGHSH and CDR2 as LQKENI. The ends lost 3 bases at V and 4 bases at J; junction bases unmatched: 8. The chain's CDR3 is CASSPSTGVIYGYTF. CDR3 DNA sequence: TGTGCCAGCTCACCTTCAACAGGGGTGATCTATGGCTACACCTTC.

The rearrangement links TRBV20-1 to TRBJ2-7; 10 bases are shared with TRBD1. The V gene end was trimmed by 5 bases and the J gene end by 4 bases; junction bases not matched to a gene: 8. This CDR3 comprises 14 residues. Germline-derived CDR1 and CDR2 are DFQATT and SNEGSKA (reference sequence). For the CDR3, the DNA is TGCAGTGCTGGAACCGGGACAGGGGAGTACGAGCAGTACTTC. Protein product: CSAGTGTGEYEQYF.

This chain uses TRBV12-3 or TRBV12-4 with TRBJ2-3; 15 positions agree with TRBD2. Trimming cost V 4 bases and J 4 bases; bases outside gene matches: 9. This CDR3 has 18 residues. The CDR3 nucleotides are TGTGCCAGCAGTTCCGGGACTAGCGGGGGGACCACACCAGATACGCAGTATTTT. Its protein product is CASSSGTSGGTTPDTQYF.

The J gene is TRBJ1-1, the V gene TRBV2; D remains unclear. Deletions cut 2 bases from V and 0 bases from J, with 7 bases between. The CDR3 is made up of 14 amino acids. Germline CDR1 SNHLY, CDR2 FYNNEI. CDR3 sequence reads: CASSERRLNTEAFF. The CDR3 DNA reads as TGTGCCAGCAGTGAACGACGTTTGAACACTGAAGCTTTCTTT. The full variable domain, rest sourced from reference TRBV2 and TRBJ1-1, is EPEVTQTPSHQVTQMGQEVILRCVPISNHLYFYWYRQILGQKVEFLVSFYNNEISEKSEIFDDQFSVERPDGSNFTLKIRSTKLEDSAMYFCASSERRLNTEAFFGQGTRLTVV.

The V gene is TRBV3-1, the J gene TRBJ2-1, with TRBD2 matching over 11 bases. The CDR3 length is 18 residues. With V trimmed by 1 base and J by 8 bases, 13 bases remained unmatched. The germline CDR1 and CDR2 sequences are LGHDT and YNNKEL (reference sequence). The CDR3 reads CASSQAIIGLAGNDEQFF. The DNA for the CDR3 is TGTGCCAGCAGCCAAGCCATAATCGGACTAGCGGGCAACGATGAGCAGTTCTTC.

At least ten counts were recorded for this clonotype. The chain couples TRBV6-2 or TRBV6-3 to TRBJ2-2, with 7 bases lining up with TRBD2. Germline loops: CDR1 MNHEY, CDR2 SVGEGT. This CDR3 has 18 amino acids. V lost 6 bases and J lost 6; bases outside the gene matches: 19. CDR3 DNA: TGTGCCAGCAGCCAAACCTCGATGCTAGCGGTTAGGTCCGGGGAGCTGTTTTTT. Its translation is CASSQTSMLAVRSGELFF.

The rearrangement joins TRBV5-1 to TRBJ2-5, with D possibly matching TRBD1 (6 bases). Trimming cost V 2 bases and J 4 bases, with 18 bases left between them. Looked up from germline, CDR1 is SGHRS and CDR2 is YFSETQ. There are 16 residues in the CDR3. The CDR3 here is CASSFPPLTGSETQYF. The CDR3 bases are TGCGCCAGCAGCTTCCCCCCCTTAACAGGGTCAGAGACCCAGTACTTC. The complete variable domain, with remaining parts taken from reference TRBV5-1 and TRBJ2-5, reads KAGVTQTPRYLIKTRGQQVTLSCSPISGHRSVSWYQQTPGQGLQFLFEYFSETQRNKGNFPGRFSGRQFSNSRSEMNVSTLELGDSALYLCASSFPPLTGSETQYFGPGTRLLVL.

This clonotype turned up a few times. The V and J genes are TRBV9 and TRBJ1-3, with D tentatively TRBD1 (5 bases). The CDR3 contains 16 residues. Deletions cut 0 bases from V and 1 base from J, with 11 bases between. Germline V gives CDR1 SGDLS, CDR2 YYNGEE. Here the CDR3 reads CASSVATGGSGNTIYF. CDR3 nucleotides: TGTGCCAGCAGCGTAGCTACGGGGGGATCTGGAAACACCATATATTTT. Variable domain in full (rest from reference TRBV9 and TRBJ1-3): DSGVTQTPKHLITATGQRVTLRCSPRSGDLSVYWYQQSLDQGLQFLIQYYNGEERAKGNILERFSAQQFPDLHSELNLSSLELGDSALYFCASSVATGGSGNTIYFGEGSWLTVV.

V and J are TRBV12-3 or TRBV12-4 and TRBJ2-1; D is uncertain. V dropped 6 bases and J dropped 11 bases, with 14 bases sitting between them. The CDR3 totals 12 residues. In nucleotides, the CDR3 is TGTGCCAGCAGCTCAGCCAGAGGACAGCAGTTCTTC. Protein product: CASSSARGQQFF.